In this sample, the clone carrying this TCR beta chain turned up many times. TCRdb processed the 5' RACE reads anew with MiXCR; each CDR3 protein has one entry. The sample contains 130,000 or so distinct CDR3 sequences, around 15% of which appear only once. Germline CDR1 and CDR2: SGHAT and FQNNGV. Trimming at V came to 1 base and at J to 0 bases, leaving 7 bases not matched to a gene. This CDR3 contains 17 residues. The entry originates in a study of T cells after yellow fever vaccination. The chain has TRBV11-2 and TRBJ2-5; 8 bases fit TRBD2. This clonotype was obtained from a young man who received the YFV17D yellow fever vaccine. This specimen consisted of CD8+ T cells sorted from PBMCs, obtained 5 days after the yellow fever booster vaccination. The CDR3 spells CASSLGLAGRYQETQYF. DNA for the CDR3: TGTGCCAGCAGCTTAGGGCTAGCGGGCAGATACCAAGAGACCCAGTACTTC.